What follows describes a single T cell receptor (beta chain). The antigen is undetermined. A read error may produce the germline difference seen at one junction end. The data were taken from a study of T cells and Merkel cell carcinoma outcomes. Findings and caveats of the study: Repertoire plus T-cell density reportedly predicted Merkel cell carcinoma outcomes.

Assay used: immunoSEQ multiplex PCR; TCRdb lists only in-frame clones, some missing. The profile covers about 15,000 clones, with about 87% appearing a single time and around 7.9% taken by the ten largest. The source is a human donor with Merkel cell carcinoma. Specimen: tumor tissue from Merkel cell carcinoma.

The CDR3 region has the DNA TGTGCCAGCTCACGTCCACAGGGGCCTTCTTCCTTC. This translates into CASSRPQGPSSF. The chain joins TRBV18 to TRBJ1-2; 7 bases are a match to TRBD1. Germline assignment: CDR1 KGHSH and CDR2 LQKENI. The CDR3 runs 12 residues.